This is a list of T cell receptor beta chains from one sample in a study of cytomegalovirus exposure and HLA in healthy donors. The assay was immunoSEQ multiplex PCR, and TCRdb's table has in-frame clones only and misses some. The table shows 150,000 or so clones, with more than 75% occurring only once. The sample comprised PBMCs. Receptors were obtained from a man aged 18 to 35 in good health and CMV-seropositive. Both conserved end residues are part of each CDR3. Each record gives: V gene, clone size, D gene, J gene, CDR3 DNA, CDR3 protein. The D gene is left open where the match is weak. Some rows mark clone size as missing; the rest say once, few, many or name a class of expanded clone.

v_gene: TRBV7-2
abundance: -
d_gene: -
j_gene: TRBJ1-2
CDR3nt: TGTGCCAGCAGCTTAGGGGCCTTGTATGGCTACACCTTC
CDR3aa: CASSLGALYGYTF

v_gene: TRBV6-5
abundance: -
d_gene: -
j_gene: TRBJ1-2
CDR3nt: TGTGCCAGCAGAGCTCTACAGGGTCTTCGTGGCTACACCTTC
CDR3aa: CASRALQGLRGYTF

v_gene: TRBV5-6
abundance: -
d_gene: -
j_gene: TRBJ2-7
CDR3nt: TGTGCCAGCAGCTCGTCGTACGAGCAGTACTTC
CDR3aa: CASSSSYEQYF

v_gene: TRBV6-5
abundance: once
d_gene: -
j_gene: TRBJ1-3
CDR3nt: TGTGCCAGCAGAGGAGGCTCTGGAAACACCATATATTTT
CDR3aa: CASRGGSGNTIYF

v_gene: TRBV6-5
abundance: -
d_gene: -
j_gene: TRBJ2-7
CDR3nt: TGTGCCAGCAGTTACTCGGGGCCATACCAGAAGCAGTACTTC
CDR3aa: CASSYSGPYQKQYF

v_gene: TRBV7-2
abundance: -
d_gene: -
j_gene: TRBJ1-5
CDR3nt: TGTGCCAGCAGCCTATACCAGTCCGCGCGGGTTAGCAATCAGCCCCAGCATTTT
CDR3aa: CASSLYQSARVSNQPQHF

v_gene: TRBV28
abundance: -
d_gene: -
j_gene: TRBJ1-1
CDR3nt: TGTGCCAGCAGTCCCGGGACTTCTGAAGCTTTCTTT
CDR3aa: CASSPGTSEAFF

v_gene: TRBV6-6
abundance: -
d_gene: -
j_gene: TRBJ1-6
CDR3nt: TGTGCCAGCAGCCCCAACAGGGATAATTCACCCCTCCACTTT
CDR3aa: CASSPNRDNSPLHF

v_gene: TRBV5-1
abundance: -
d_gene: -
j_gene: TRBJ2-7
CDR3nt: TGCGCCAGCAGCCCCCGGGACAAGTCCTACGAGCAGTACTTC
CDR3aa: CASSPRDKSYEQYF

v_gene: TRBV6-1
abundance: -
d_gene: TRBD1
j_gene: TRBJ2-7
CDR3nt: TGTGCCAGCAGACCGGTCGACAGGGGGTCCTACGAGCAGTACTTC
CDR3aa: CASRPVDRGSYEQYF

v_gene: TRBV7-8
abundance: -
d_gene: TRBD1
j_gene: TRBJ1-1
CDR3nt: TGTGCCAGCAGCTTAGGGCAGGGGGCGTTGGTAGCTGAAGCTTTCTTT
CDR3aa: CASSLGQGALVAEAFF

v_gene: TRBV7-9
abundance: -
d_gene: TRBD1
j_gene: TRBJ2-1
CDR3nt: TGTGCCAGCAGCTTGGCTCGGGACAGGCCGAACAATGAGCAGTTCTTC
CDR3aa: CASSLARDRPNNEQFF

v_gene: TRBV19
abundance: -
d_gene: TRBD1
j_gene: TRBJ1-1
CDR3nt: TGTGCCAGTAGTAATCCCACAGGGGGCCTGGGGAACACTGAAGCTTTCTTT
CDR3aa: CASSNPTGGLGNTEAFF

v_gene: TRBV6-6
abundance: -
d_gene: -
j_gene: TRBJ1-2
CDR3nt: TGTGCCAGCACCGCTGTGATAGCCTTTGGCTACACCTTC
CDR3aa: CASTAVIAFGYTF

v_gene: TRBV30
abundance: few
d_gene: TRBD1
j_gene: TRBJ1-1
CDR3nt: TGTGCCTGGAGTGAGGGACAGATTGAAGCTTTCTTT
CDR3aa: CAWSEGQIEAFF

v_gene: TRBV11-2
abundance: -
d_gene: -
j_gene: TRBJ2-7
CDR3nt: TGTGCCAGCAGAGGGGGTCCTCCAAGAATCTACGAGCAGTACTTC
CDR3aa: CASRGGPPRIYEQYF

v_gene: TRBV5-6
abundance: -
d_gene: TRBD2
j_gene: TRBJ2-3
CDR3nt: TGTGCCAGCAGCTCTAGCGGGAATACAGATACGCAGTATTTT
CDR3aa: CASSSSGNTDTQYF

v_gene: TRBV10-3
abundance: -
d_gene: -
j_gene: TRBJ2-3
CDR3nt: TGTGCCATCAGTGAGCCAAGCGGAGAGCGGGGCACAGATACGCAGTATTTT
CDR3aa: CAISEPSGERGTDTQYF

v_gene: TRBV15
abundance: -
d_gene: -
j_gene: TRBJ1-5
CDR3nt: TGTGCCACCAGCGGGGTCGGGGATCAGCCCCAGCATTTT
CDR3aa: CATSGVGDQPQHF

v_gene: TRBV9
abundance: -
d_gene: TRBD1
j_gene: TRBJ2-7
CDR3nt: TGTGCCAGCAGCGCCGGGACAGGGTACCTTGAGCAGTACTTC
CDR3aa: CASSAGTGYLEQYF

v_gene: TRBV5-1
abundance: -
d_gene: TRBD1
j_gene: TRBJ1-1
CDR3nt: TGCGCCAGCAGCGGGACAGGGAAGGGCACTGAAGCTTTCTTT
CDR3aa: CASSGTGKGTEAFF

v_gene: TRBV28
abundance: few
d_gene: -
j_gene: TRBJ1-2
CDR3nt: TGTGCCAGCAGTTTAGGCTCCTATGGCTACACCTTC
CDR3aa: CASSLGSYGYTF

v_gene: TRBV5-6
abundance: -
d_gene: -
j_gene: TRBJ1-3
CDR3nt: TGTGCCAGCCAAGCCGGCGCGGGGCCTGGAAACACCATATATTTT
CDR3aa: CASQAGAGPGNTIYF

v_gene: TRBV27
abundance: -
d_gene: -
j_gene: TRBJ2-7
CDR3nt: TGTGCCAGCAGTTTACGGGGGGCGCTTCTTTTCGAGCAGTACTTC
CDR3aa: CASSLRGALLFEQYF

v_gene: TRBV19
abundance: -
d_gene: TRBD1
j_gene: TRBJ1-5
CDR3nt: TGTGCCAGTAGCACAGGGGTAAATCAGCCCCAGCATTTT
CDR3aa: CASSTGVNQPQHF

v_gene: TRBV6-6
abundance: -
d_gene: TRBD1
j_gene: TRBJ2-7
CDR3nt: TGTGCCAGCAGTTACGCGGGACAGGGCAACGAGCAGTACTTC
CDR3aa: CASSYAGQGNEQYF

v_gene: TRBV7-9
abundance: -
d_gene: -
j_gene: TRBJ1-1
CDR3nt: TGTGCCAGCAGCCCCCCCGCCCCGAGGACTGAAGCTTTCTTT
CDR3aa: CASSPPAPRTEAFF

v_gene: TRBV19
abundance: -
d_gene: -
j_gene: TRBJ1-1
CDR3nt: TGTGCCAGTACCTTCAACTCTTTGGGGGGGAACACTGAAGCTTTCTTT
CDR3aa: CASTFNSLGGNTEAFF

v_gene: TRBV5-5
abundance: -
d_gene: TRBD1
j_gene: TRBJ1-2
CDR3nt: TGTGCCAGCAGCAGGCAGGGGGACACTAACTATGGCTACACCTTC
CDR3aa: CASSRQGDTNYGYTF

v_gene: TRBV28
abundance: -
d_gene: -
j_gene: TRBJ1-2
CDR3nt: TGTGCCAGCAACGAACAAACCCCTTATGGCTACACCTTC
CDR3aa: CASNEQTPYGYTF

v_gene: TRBV7-3
abundance: -
d_gene: -
j_gene: TRBJ2-1
CDR3nt: TGTGCCAGCAGCTTTGGAGGGGAGCAGTTCTTC
CDR3aa: CASSFGGEQFF

v_gene: TRBV7-2
abundance: many
d_gene: TRBD1
j_gene: TRBJ1-1
CDR3nt: TGTGCCAGCAGCCCCGGGACAGGGGTAGGGAACACTGAAGCTTTCTTT
CDR3aa: CASSPGTGVGNTEAFF

v_gene: TRBV7-9
abundance: -
d_gene: -
j_gene: TRBJ2-1
CDR3nt: TGTGCCAGCAGCTTAGGAGGTGAGCAGTTCTTC
CDR3aa: CASSLGGEQFF

v_gene: TRBV27
abundance: -
d_gene: -
j_gene: TRBJ2-3
CDR3nt: TGTGCCAGCAGTTGGACCGGGGTCACAGATACGCAGTATTTT
CDR3aa: CASSWTGVTDTQYF

v_gene: TRBV19
abundance: -
d_gene: -
j_gene: TRBJ2-7
CDR3nt: TGTGCCAGTAGTATAGCCGTGAGCTCCTACGAGCAGTACTTC
CDR3aa: CASSIAVSSYEQYF

v_gene: TRBV5-6
abundance: -
d_gene: TRBD2
j_gene: TRBJ2-5
CDR3nt: TGTGCCAGCAGCTTGGGGTGGTATAGCGGGTTTCAAGAGACCCAGTACTTC
CDR3aa: CASSLGWYSGFQETQYF

v_gene: TRBV6-1
abundance: -
d_gene: -
j_gene: TRBJ1-1
CDR3nt: TGTGCCAGCGGGCCCCGGGGGAACACTGAAGCTTTCTTT
CDR3aa: CASGPRGNTEAFF

v_gene: TRBV14
abundance: once
d_gene: TRBD1
j_gene: TRBJ2-3
CDR3nt: TGTGCCAGCAGCCCCCGGACAGGGAGAAGCACAGATACGCAGTATTTT
CDR3aa: CASSPRTGRSTDTQYF

v_gene: TRBV7-2
abundance: -
d_gene: TRBD1
j_gene: TRBJ2-2
CDR3nt: TGTGCCAGCAGCTGGGAACCGGGACAGGCAACCGCCGGGGAGCTGTTTTTT
CDR3aa: CASSWEPGQATAGELFF

v_gene: TRBV10-3
abundance: -
d_gene: -
j_gene: TRBJ2-2
CDR3nt: TGTGCCAACGGGGACACTAACACCGGGGAGCTGTTTTTT
CDR3aa: CANGDTNTGELFF

v_gene: TRBV9
abundance: -
d_gene: TRBD2
j_gene: TRBJ2-1
CDR3nt: TGTGCCAGCAGCGTAGGAGCGGGAGGGCTCCTCTACTACAATGAGCAGTTCTTC
CDR3aa: CASSVGAGGLLYYNEQFF

v_gene: TRBV4-1
abundance: -
d_gene: TRBD1
j_gene: TRBJ1-1
CDR3nt: TGCGCCAGCAGATCCGGGACAGGGGTTGCTTTCTTT
CDR3aa: CASRSGTGVAFF

v_gene: TRBV7-2
abundance: -
d_gene: -
j_gene: TRBJ2-1
CDR3nt: TGTGCCAGCAGCCTACTAGGAAGCGAGCAGTTCTTC
CDR3aa: CASSLLGSEQFF

v_gene: TRBV7-9
abundance: -
d_gene: TRBD1
j_gene: TRBJ1-1
CDR3nt: TGTGCCAGCAGCTTAGGGAGGGACAGGGGAGTACGGAACACTGAAGCTTTCTTT
CDR3aa: CASSLGRDRGVRNTEAFF

v_gene: TRBV20-1
abundance: -
d_gene: -
j_gene: TRBJ2-7
CDR3nt: TGCAGTGCCCCCCGGGGGAGAGAGCAGTACTTC
CDR3aa: CSAPRGREQYF

v_gene: TRBV12-5
abundance: -
d_gene: -
j_gene: TRBJ2-2
CDR3nt: TGTGCTAGTGGACTACAGGGATACACCGGGGAGCTGTTTTTT
CDR3aa: CASGLQGYTGELFF

v_gene: TRBV19
abundance: -
d_gene: -
j_gene: TRBJ1-1
CDR3nt: TGTGCCAGTAGTAGAGGAGGGGTTTTCGAAGCTTTCTTT
CDR3aa: CASSRGGVFEAFF

v_gene: TRBV9
abundance: -
d_gene: -
j_gene: TRBJ1-1
CDR3nt: TGTGCCAGCAGCGTAGATTCGATAAGGGGTAACACTGAAGCTTTCTTT
CDR3aa: CASSVDSIRGNTEAFF

v_gene: TRBV30
abundance: many
d_gene: TRBD2
j_gene: TRBJ2-3
CDR3nt: TGTGCCTGGAGTCAAGCGGGGGTGGACACAGATACGCAGTATTTT
CDR3aa: CAWSQAGVDTDTQYF

v_gene: TRBV25-1
abundance: -
d_gene: -
j_gene: TRBJ2-3
CDR3nt: TGTGCCAGCAGTCACAGGGTGGCGGCAGATACGCAGTATTTT
CDR3aa: CASSHRVAADTQYF

v_gene: TRBV7-9
abundance: -
d_gene: -
j_gene: TRBJ1-1
CDR3nt: TGTGCCAGCAGCCCCCGGCAGGGCCCCCAGACTTTCTTT
CDR3aa: CASSPRQGPQTFF

v_gene: TRBV5-1
abundance: -
d_gene: TRBD1
j_gene: TRBJ1-2
CDR3nt: TGCGCCAGCAGCTTGGAGGGACAGGGCCCCTATGGCTACACCTTC
CDR3aa: CASSLEGQGPYGYTF

v_gene: TRBV6-5
abundance: -
d_gene: -
j_gene: TRBJ2-1
CDR3nt: TGTGCCAGCAGGGTCGGGAATGAGCAGTTCTTC
CDR3aa: CASRVGNEQFF

v_gene: TRBV2
abundance: -
d_gene: -
j_gene: TRBJ2-7
CDR3nt: TGTGCCAGTCCCCCGAGGGGGGGGCTGGACGAGCAGTACTTC
CDR3aa: CASPPRGGLDEQYF

v_gene: TRBV5-5
abundance: few
d_gene: TRBD1
j_gene: TRBJ2-2
CDR3nt: TGTGCCAGCAGCTTGGATTTGAGGGGGCGCTTGACCGGGGAGCTGTTTTTT
CDR3aa: CASSLDLRGRLTGELFF

v_gene: TRBV7-7
abundance: -
d_gene: TRBD2
j_gene: TRBJ2-1
CDR3nt: TGTGCTAGCAGCTTAGCGGGGGGGTCCGATGAGCAGTTCTTC
CDR3aa: CASSLAGGSDEQFF

v_gene: TRBV7-3
abundance: -
d_gene: -
j_gene: TRBJ2-3
CDR3nt: TGTGCCAGCAGCTTAGAGGGTCGGCGCGGGGGCACAGATACGCAGTATTTT
CDR3aa: CASSLEGRRGGTDTQYF

v_gene: TRBV9
abundance: -
d_gene: TRBD1
j_gene: TRBJ2-2
CDR3nt: TGTGCCAGCAGCGTGGGGACAGAAAACACCGGGGAGCTGTTTTTT
CDR3aa: CASSVGTENTGELFF